This T cell receptor beta chain emerged from a study of T cell responses to AZD1222 COVID-19 vaccine. Study-wide context: Second doses were pooled across both intervals (about 4 or about 12 weeks). Study outcomes and limitations: Donors were mostly white British, more females; clonal diversity possibly underestimated.

Notes on this clone: No antigen is known for it.

The CDR3 covers 13 residues. The germline CDR1 and CDR2 sequences are MDHEN and SYDVKM. V lost 6 bases and J lost 3; bases outside the gene matches: 2. Sequencing was performed with immunoSEQ multiplex PCR; in TCRdb, only in-frame clones are kept and a portion is missing. The repertoire holds 95,000 to 150,000 clones, approximately 90% seen once, with more than 6.5% in the top ten. This clonotype was sampled from an adult in good health. J is TRBJ2-7 and V is TRBV28, with 10 bases aligning to TRBD2. Specimen: peripheral blood, collected on day 0 of AZD1222 vaccination. The CDR3 nucleotides are TGTGCCAGCAGCCTAGCGGGGGTCTACGAGCAGTACTTC. Translated, it gives CASSLAGVYEQYF.